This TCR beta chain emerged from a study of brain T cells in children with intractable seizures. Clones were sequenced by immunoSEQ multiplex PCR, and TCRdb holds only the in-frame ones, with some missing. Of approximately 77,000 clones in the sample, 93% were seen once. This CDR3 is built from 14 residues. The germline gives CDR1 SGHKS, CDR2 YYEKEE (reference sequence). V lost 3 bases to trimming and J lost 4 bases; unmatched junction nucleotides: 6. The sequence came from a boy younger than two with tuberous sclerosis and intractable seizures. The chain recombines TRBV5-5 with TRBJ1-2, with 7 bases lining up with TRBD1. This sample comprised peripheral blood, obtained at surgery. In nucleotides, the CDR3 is TGTGCCAGCAGCTCCAAGGGGGCTGCCTATGGCTACACCTTC. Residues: CASSSKGAAYGYTF.